This T cell receptor (beta chain) is from a study of blood T cell repertoires in COVID-19. Clones were sequenced by immunoSEQ multiplex PCR, and TCRdb holds only the in-frame ones, with some missing. Among around 100,000 clones listed, 70% to 90% were seen once. CDR1 is SNHLY, CDR2 FYNNEI, per germline. The CDR3 runs 12 residues. V was cut by 3 bases and J by 6 bases, with 9 bases left in between. The sequenced material came from peripheral blood. This receptor was obtained from a woman in her 30s with acute or convalescent COVID-19. The chain links TRBV2 to TRBJ2-7; D unclear. In DNA form, the CDR3 reads TGTGCCAGCAGTGAGAGCGCACGCGAGCAGTACTTC. Amino acids: CASSESAREQYF.